The 20 T cell receptor beta chains below all came from one sample that was sequenced in a study of blood T cell repertoires in COVID-19. Sequencing used immunoSEQ multiplex PCR; TCRdb keeps in-frame clones, though not all of them. The table records under 200,000 clones, approximately 91% of them present only once. The material sequenced was peripheral blood. These receptor sequences come from a man between 18 and 29 years old with COVID-19, enrolled during active disease.

The CDR3 here is CASSKSGLPVRTSGIVETQYF. CDR3 DNA sequence: TGTGCCAGCAGCAAATCCGGGTTACCAGTCCGGACTAGCGGGATTGTAGAGACCCAGTACTTC. V gene TRBV21-1 combines with J gene TRBJ2-5; the D call in the table, TRBD2, was not verified against the DNA. TRBV21-1 is annotated as a pseudogene. The CDR3 contains 21 residues.

The chain recombines TRBV6-2 or TRBV6-3 with TRBJ2-3; D gene ambiguous. The CDR3 is 12 amino acids. Germline loops: CDR1 MNHEY, CDR2 SVGEGT. V gave up 2 bases and J gave up 6 bases, with 6 bases separating them. The CDR3 here is CASSYVSDTQYF. The DNA for the CDR3 is TGTGCCAGCAGTTACGTGTCGGATACGCAGTATTTT.

The chain has TRBV28 and TRBJ1-2; maybe TRBD1 (6 bases). Per germline, CDR1 MDHEN and CDR2 SYDVKM. The CDR3 is 14 amino acids. Trimming left V 7 bases short and J 4 bases short, with 16 bases between. CDR3: CASTLPGTSYGYTF. In nucleotides, the CDR3 is TGTGCCAGCACCCTTCCCGGGACAAGCTATGGCTACACCTTC.

The chain carries TRBV6-5 and TRBJ2-3; 7 nucleotides line up with TRBD1. This CDR3 is built from 13 residues. With 7 bases clipped from V and 8 bases from J, the junction kept 9 bases outside the gene matches. Germline CDR1 and CDR2: MNHEY and SVGAGI. The CDR3 sequence is CASIQTGRFTQYF. Written as DNA, the CDR3 is TGTGCCAGCATCCAGACAGGGAGATTTACGCAGTATTTT.

As DNA, the CDR3 is TGTGCCAGCAGCTTACGTGGGGACAGGGCCTACGAGCAGTACTTC. Protein sequence: CASSLRGDRAYEQYF. The chain joins TRBV13 to TRBJ2-7; 9 nucleotides align to TRBD1. Looked up from germline, CDR1 is PRHDT and CDR2 is FYEKMQ (reference sequence). V shed 2 bases, J shed 2 bases, and the junction held 4 bases outside the gene matches. This CDR3 has 15 residues.

V is TRBV5-8 and J is TRBJ2-7; no clear D gene. The CDR3 runs to 14 residues. The germline gives CDR1 SGHTS, CDR2 YDEGEE. Trimming took off 0 bases at V and 3 bases at J, with 10 bases between the two ends. CDR3: CASSLGGRRYEQYF. DNA for the CDR3: TGTGCCAGCAGCTTGGGAGGCCGCCGCTACGAGCAGTACTTC.

This chain connects TRBV28 to TRBJ1-5, with a possible D match to TRBD1 (5 bases). V was pared by 3 bases and J by 3 bases, with 9 bases between. This CDR3 region has 14 residues. From germline, CDR1 is MDHEN and CDR2 SYDVKM. The CDR3 DNA follows: TGTGCCAGCAGTTTTCTAGGGGCCAATCAGCCCCAGCATTTT. It is translated as CASSFLGANQPQHF.

The J gene is TRBJ1-3, the V gene TRBV6-2 or TRBV6-3; TRBD1 is a possible D gene (5 bases). The CDR3 is 14 residues long. V was clipped by 4 bases and J by 4 bases, with 11 bases between them. Per the germline V gene, CDR1 is MNHEY and CDR2 is SVGEGT. CDR3 amino acids: CASSSGEEGNTIYF. The DNA of the CDR3 is TGTGCCAGCAGTTCGGGGGAAGAAGGAAACACCATATATTTT.

This chain uses TRBV2 with TRBJ1-2; D is unresolved. This CDR3 contains 14 residues. Trimming removed 5 bases from V and 2 bases from J, with 12 bases in between. Germline assignment: CDR1 SNHLY and CDR2 FYNNEI. CDR3 loop: CASSRSLWNYGYTF. As DNA, the CDR3 is TGTGCCAGCAGTCGGTCGTTGTGGAACTATGGCTACACCTTC.

Here the CDR3 reads CASSIWGRGLYTEAFF. DNA of the CDR3: TGTGCCAGTAGTATTTGGGGCAGGGGGCTTTACACTGAAGCTTTCTTT. The chain joins TRBV19 to TRBJ1-1; 8 positions agree with TRBD1. The CDR3 consists of 16 residues. Germline CDR1 LNHDA, CDR2 SQIVND (reference sequence). The ends lost 3 bases at V and 3 bases at J; junction bases unmatched: 9.

V and J are TRBV7-9 and TRBJ2-1; a possible D gene is TRBD2 (5 bases). Germline CDR1 reads SEHNR; CDR2 reads FQNEAQ (reference sequence). Trimming left V 2 bases short and J 3 bases short, with 8 bases between. The CDR3 totals 14 residues. The CDR3 DNA follows: TGTGCCAGCAGCTTAATGGGAGTCTACAATGAGCAGTTCTTC. Residues: CASSLMGVYNEQFF.

The V gene is TRBV4-2, the J gene TRBJ2-2; D remains ambiguous. Trimming cost V 5 bases and J 4 bases, with 14 bases left between them. Germline CDR1 LGHNA, CDR2 YNFKEQ. The CDR3 is 15 residues long. The CDR3 DNA reads TGTGCCAGCAGCTTTGCGATAGTTGGCACCGGGGAGCTGTTTTTT. Translated: CASSFAIVGTGELFF.

The J gene is TRBJ1-2, the V gene TRBV2; a weak D match, TRBD1 (6 bases). V was clipped by 7 bases and J by 4 bases, with 22 bases between them. Per the germline V gene, CDR1 is SNHLY and CDR2 is FYNNEI. This CDR3 comprises 16 residues. CDR3 nucleotide sequence: TGTGCCAGCAACCCCGAGGAGGATCTCAGGGGCTATGGCTACACCTTC. Protein product: CASNPEEDLRGYGYTF.

Concerning this clone itself: Since no conserved phenylalanine or tryptophan closes the CDR3, a read error is the likely cause. No DNA is shown, since the ends of the CDR3 on it are uncertain; the CDR3 is the one TCRdb lists. The chain combines TRBV5-6 with TRBJ2-7; TRBD1, the table's D call, was not compared with the DNA. From its first to its last residue, the CDR3 has 12 amino acids. Germline V gene lookup returns CDR1 SGHDT and CDR2 YYEEEE. CDR3 loop: CASSLGRTAQLI.

The chain employs TRBV25-1 and TRBJ2-7; no clear D. V was trimmed by 3 bases and J by 8 bases, leaving 14 bases between them. CDR1 is MGHDK, CDR2 SYGVNS, per germline. The CDR3 consists of 13 residues. Here the CDR3 reads CASSDLDYEQQYF. CDR3 DNA: TGTGCCAGCAGTGACCTTGATTATGAGCAGCAGTACTTC.

This rearrangement joins TRBV11-2 to TRBJ1-5; a possible D gene is TRBD1 (6 bases). Germline loops: CDR1 SGHAT, CDR2 FQNNGV. This CDR3 region has 14 residues. The V gene lost 1 base and the J gene lost 6 bases, with 10 bases spanning the gap. The DNA of the CDR3 is TGTGCCAGCAGCTTAGGCCAGGGGAGTCAGCCCCAGCATTTT. Its translation is CASSLGQGSQPQHF.

The DNA of the CDR3 is TGTGCCAGCAGCTTATTTCTCCCTCTAGCGGGAGGCGGAACCGGGGAGCTGTTTTTT. Encoded protein: CASSLFLPLAGGGTGELFF. The V call is TRBV11-2, the J call TRBJ2-2; 11 nucleotides match TRBD2. Germline CDR1 reads SGHAT; CDR2 reads FQNNGV. CDR3 size: 19 residues. V lost 2 bases to trimming and J lost 5 bases; unmatched junction nucleotides: 13.

The rearrangement links TRBV28 to TRBJ1-3, with 7 positions matching TRBD1. This CDR3 region has 15 residues. The V gene end was trimmed by 5 bases and the J gene end by 0 bases; junction bases not matched to a gene: 4. CDR1 MDHEN and CDR2 SYDVKM come from the germline V gene. CDR3 residues: CASSLDRPSGNTIYF. The DNA of the CDR3 is TGTGCCAGCAGTCTGGACAGGCCCTCTGGAAACACCATATATTTT.

The rearrangement uses TRBV28 and TRBJ2-7; 7 bases line up with TRBD2. The ends lost 3 bases at V and 2 bases at J; junction bases unmatched: 4. Germline CDR1 reads MDHEN; CDR2 reads SYDVKM. The CDR3 contains 14 residues. CDR3 region: CASSFLAETYEQYF. In nucleotides, the CDR3 is TGTGCCAGCAGTTTTCTAGCGGAGACCTACGAGCAGTACTTC.

The chain employs TRBV7-9 and TRBJ1-2, with D maybe TRBD1 (5 bases). The CDR3 loop spans 14 amino acids. Germline V gene data show CDR1 as SEHNR and CDR2 as FQNEAQ (reference sequence). Trimming stripped 4 bases from V and 8 bases from J, with 17 bases between. The CDR3 loop reads CASSSPGGTRGYTF. The CDR3, as DNA: TGTGCCAGCAGCTCCCCCGGGGGAACTAGGGGCTACACCTTC.